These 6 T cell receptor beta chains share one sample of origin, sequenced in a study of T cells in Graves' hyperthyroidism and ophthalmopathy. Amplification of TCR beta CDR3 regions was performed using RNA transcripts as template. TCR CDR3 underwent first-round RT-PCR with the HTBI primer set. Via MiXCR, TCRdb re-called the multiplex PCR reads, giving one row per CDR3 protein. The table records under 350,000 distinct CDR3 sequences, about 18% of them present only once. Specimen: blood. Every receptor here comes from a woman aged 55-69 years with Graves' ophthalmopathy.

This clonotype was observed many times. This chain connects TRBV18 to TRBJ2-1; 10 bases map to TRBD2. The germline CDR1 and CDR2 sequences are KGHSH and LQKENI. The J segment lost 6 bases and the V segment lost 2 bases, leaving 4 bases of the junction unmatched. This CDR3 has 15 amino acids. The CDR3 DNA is TGTGCCAGCTCACCAGGACTAGCGGTTTTCAATGAGCAGTTCTTC. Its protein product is CASSPGLAVFNEQFF. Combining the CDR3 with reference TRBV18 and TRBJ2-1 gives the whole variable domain NAGVMQNPRHLVRRRGQEARLRCSPMKGHSHVYWYRQLPEEGLKFMVYLQKENIIDESGMPKERFSAEFPKEGPSILRIQQVVRGDSAAYFCASSPGLAVFNEQFFGPGTRLTVL.

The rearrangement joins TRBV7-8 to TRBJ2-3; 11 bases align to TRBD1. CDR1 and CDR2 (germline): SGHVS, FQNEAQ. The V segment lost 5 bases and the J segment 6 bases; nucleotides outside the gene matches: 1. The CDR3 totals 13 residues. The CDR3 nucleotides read TGTGCCAGCAGCGGGACAGGGGGTGATACGCAGTATTTT. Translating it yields CASSGTGGDTQYF.

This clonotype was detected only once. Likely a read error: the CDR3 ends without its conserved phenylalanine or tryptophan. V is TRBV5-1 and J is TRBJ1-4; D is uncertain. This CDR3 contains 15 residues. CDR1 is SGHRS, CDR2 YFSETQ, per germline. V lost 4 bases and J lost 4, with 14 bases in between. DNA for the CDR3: TGCGCCAGCAGCCTCTTCGGCAGCCGTAATGAAAAACTGTTTTCT. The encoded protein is CASSLFGSRNEKLFS.

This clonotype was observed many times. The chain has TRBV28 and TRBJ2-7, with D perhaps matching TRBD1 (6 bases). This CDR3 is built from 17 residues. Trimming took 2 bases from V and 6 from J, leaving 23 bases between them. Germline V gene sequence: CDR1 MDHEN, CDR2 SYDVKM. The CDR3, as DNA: TGTGCCAGCAGTTTAGGTACGGCCGGGACACCTTTTGTCGAGCAGTACTTC. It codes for CASSLGTAGTPFVEQYF.

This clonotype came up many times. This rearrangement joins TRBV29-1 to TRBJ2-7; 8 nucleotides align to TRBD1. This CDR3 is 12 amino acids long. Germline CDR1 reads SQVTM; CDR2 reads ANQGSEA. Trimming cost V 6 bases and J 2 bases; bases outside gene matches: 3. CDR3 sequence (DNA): TGCAGCGTACCACAGGGGGCCTACGAGCAGTACTTC. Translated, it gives CSVPQGAYEQYF.

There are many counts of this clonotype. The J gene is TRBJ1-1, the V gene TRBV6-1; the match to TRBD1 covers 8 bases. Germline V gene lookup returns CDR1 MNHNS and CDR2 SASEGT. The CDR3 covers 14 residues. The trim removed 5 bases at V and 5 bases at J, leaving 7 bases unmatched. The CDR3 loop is CASSPRQGITEAFF. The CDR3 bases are TGTGCCAGCAGTCCTAGACAGGGGATAACTGAAGCTTTCTTT.